This paragraph covers one T cell receptor beta chain sequence. These data come from a study of shared clonotypes between healthy human individuals. Genomic DNA of every subset was divided equally among multiple immunoSEQ plates. The repertoire was sequenced with immunoSEQ multiplex PCR; TCRdb's copy has only in-frame clones and lacks some. The sample records more than 150,000 clones, 65% to 70% being singletons. Donors were Caucasian adults residing in Nashville, Tennessee, USA. Germline V gives CDR1 MNHEY, CDR2 SMNVEV (reference sequence). The V segment lost 2 bases and the J segment 0 bases; nucleotides outside the gene matches: 4. The CDR3 contains 16 residues.

The clonotype was recovered from a man younger than 40 in good health. The sample was memory CD4+ T cells sorted from blood. The subset here: CD45RA-negative fraction. The rearrangement links TRBV27 to TRBJ2-3; TRBD1 matches 8 bases. Here the CDR3 DNA reads TGTGCCAGCAGTTTAAGGCGACAGGGGAGCACAGATACGCAGTATTTT. The encoded protein is CASSLRRQGSTDTQYF.